The text below deals with one T cell receptor (beta chain). No antigen is known for it. Germline values: CDR1 SGHDT, CDR2 YYEEEE. The CDR3 runs to 17 residues. Between the trimmed V and J ends, which lost 7 bases and 1 base, there was a span of 20 bases. The primer mix had 60 Vbeta and 13 Jbeta primers. Using immunoSEQ multiplex PCR, the repertoire was profiled, and TCRdb retains in-frame clones only, with some absent. The top ten clones hold approximately 5.1% of a sample with about 170,000 clones, 73% of them seen once. Healthy bone marrow donors made up the cohort. These data originate in a study of cytomegalovirus exposure and HLA in healthy donors. General study results and limits: The likely origin of a cluster of highly shared sequence variants was a sequencing artifact. Reportedly, diagnosis of cytomegalovirus status by the classifier showed high specificity and sensitivity.

The receptor was derived from a woman between 18 and 30 years old in good health and CMV-seropositive. Sequenced input: PBMCs. V gene TRBV5-6 combines with J gene TRBJ2-2; tentatively, D is TRBD1 (5 bases). The CDR3: CASVKMGIRVNTGELFF. Here the CDR3 DNA reads TGTGCCAGCGTCAAGATGGGTATCAGGGTGAACACCGGGGAGCTGTTTTTT.